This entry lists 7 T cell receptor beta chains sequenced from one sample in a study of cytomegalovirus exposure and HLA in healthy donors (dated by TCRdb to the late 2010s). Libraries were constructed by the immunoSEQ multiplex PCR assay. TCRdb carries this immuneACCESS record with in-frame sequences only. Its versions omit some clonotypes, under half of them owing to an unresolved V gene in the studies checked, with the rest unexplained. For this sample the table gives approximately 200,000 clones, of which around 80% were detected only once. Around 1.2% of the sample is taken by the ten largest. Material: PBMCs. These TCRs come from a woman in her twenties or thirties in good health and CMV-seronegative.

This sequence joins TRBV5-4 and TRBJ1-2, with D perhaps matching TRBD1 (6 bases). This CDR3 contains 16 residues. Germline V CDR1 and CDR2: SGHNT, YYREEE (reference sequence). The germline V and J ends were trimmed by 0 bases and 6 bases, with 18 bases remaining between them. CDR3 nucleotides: TGTGCCAGCAGCTTGGAGCGTATACAGGGTGAAGATGGCTACACCTTC. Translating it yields CASSLERIQGEDGYTF.

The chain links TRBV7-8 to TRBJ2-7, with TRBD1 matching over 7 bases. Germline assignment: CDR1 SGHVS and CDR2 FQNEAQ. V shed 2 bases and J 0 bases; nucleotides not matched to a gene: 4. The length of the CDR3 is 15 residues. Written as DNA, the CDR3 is TGTGCCAGCAGCTTACGACAGGGACCCTCCTACGAGCAGTACTTC. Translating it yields CASSLRQGPSYEQYF.

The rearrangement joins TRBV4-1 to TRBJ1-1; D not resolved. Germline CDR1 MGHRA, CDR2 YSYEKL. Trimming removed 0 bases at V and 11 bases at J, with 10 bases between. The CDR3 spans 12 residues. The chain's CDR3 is CASSQDQRLAFF. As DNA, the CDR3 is TGCGCCAGCAGCCAAGATCAGAGGCTTGCTTTCTTT.

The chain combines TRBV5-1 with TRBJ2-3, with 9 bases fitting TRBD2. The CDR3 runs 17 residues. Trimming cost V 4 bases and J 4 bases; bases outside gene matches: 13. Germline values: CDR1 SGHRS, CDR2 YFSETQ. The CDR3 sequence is CASSLIISSGVADTQYF. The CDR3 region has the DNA TGCGCCAGCAGCCTTATTATATCTAGCGGGGTCGCAGATACGCAGTATTTT.

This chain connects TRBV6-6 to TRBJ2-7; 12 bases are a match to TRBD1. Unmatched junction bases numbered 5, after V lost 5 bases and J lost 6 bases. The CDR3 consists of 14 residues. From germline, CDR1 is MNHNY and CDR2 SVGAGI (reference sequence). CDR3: CASSQGQGAGEQYF. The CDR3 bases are TGTGCCAGCAGTCAGGGACAGGGGGCGGGCGAGCAGTACTTC.

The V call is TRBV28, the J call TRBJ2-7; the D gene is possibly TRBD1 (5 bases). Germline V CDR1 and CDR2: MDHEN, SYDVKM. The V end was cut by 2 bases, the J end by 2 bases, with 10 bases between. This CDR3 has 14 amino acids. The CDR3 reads CASSLGQGPYEQYF. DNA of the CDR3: TGTGCCAGCAGTTTAGGCCAGGGCCCCTACGAGCAGTACTTC.

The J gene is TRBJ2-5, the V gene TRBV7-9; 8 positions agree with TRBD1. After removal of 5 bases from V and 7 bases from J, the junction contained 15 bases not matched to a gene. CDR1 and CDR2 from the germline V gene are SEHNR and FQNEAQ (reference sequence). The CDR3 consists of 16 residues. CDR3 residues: CASSVNQGAAGGTQYF. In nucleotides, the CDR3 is TGTGCCAGCAGCGTCAATCAGGGGGCCGCCGGAGGGACCCAGTACTTC.